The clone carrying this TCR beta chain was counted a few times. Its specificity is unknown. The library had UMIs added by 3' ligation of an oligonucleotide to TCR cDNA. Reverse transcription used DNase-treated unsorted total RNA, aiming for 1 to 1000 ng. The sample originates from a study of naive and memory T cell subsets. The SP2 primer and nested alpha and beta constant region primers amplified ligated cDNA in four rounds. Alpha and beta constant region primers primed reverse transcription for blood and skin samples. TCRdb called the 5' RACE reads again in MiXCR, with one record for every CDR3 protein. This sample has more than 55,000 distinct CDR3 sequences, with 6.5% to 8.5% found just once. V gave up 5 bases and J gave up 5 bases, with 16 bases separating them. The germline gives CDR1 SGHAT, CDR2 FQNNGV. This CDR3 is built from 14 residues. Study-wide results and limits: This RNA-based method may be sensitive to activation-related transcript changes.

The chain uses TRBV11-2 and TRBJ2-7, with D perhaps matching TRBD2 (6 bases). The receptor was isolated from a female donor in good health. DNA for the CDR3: TGTGCCAGCAGCCCCCCGTTAAGGAGGGACGAGCAGTACTTC. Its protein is CASSPPLRRDEQYF.